This TCR beta chain was sequenced in a study of response to subunit inactivated influenza vaccine (dated by TCRdb to 2017 to 2018). Study-level background: To follow how T cells responded to a trivalent subunit inactivated influenza vaccine, the researchers relied on deep quantitative profiling of the T cell receptor repertoire.

From the cysteine through the phenylalanine, the CDR3 covers 15 amino acids. Only the CDR3 portion is preserved as DNA: 45 bases, with reading frame beginning at the first base. V lost 3 bases and J lost 6 bases, and the count of bases not matched to a germline gene is 7. The study at large found these results: According to the authors, only a limited number of new T cells may be recruited by each seasonal influenza vaccination.

Library prep was done by RT-PCR. For sequencing, an Illumina HiSeq 2500 was employed. In-frame beta chains were kept once TCRdb had trimmed the public reads at Q25 with fastp and called clones with MiXCR. Rows with a matching CDR3 protein are joined into one entry that keeps the most common DNA and genes. Across this sample there are 500,000 to 550,000 distinct CDR3 sequences, with around a quarter seen only once. 2.5% to 3% of the sample rests with the top ten. Only a few counts were recorded for this clonotype. The antigen this receptor binds is unknown. There are no base qualities to consult, and no much larger clone falls within one base. The same data also contributed to another study, on T cells expressing NK-cell markers. The second study's authors report: 5'RACE template switching, by which a universal primer site and unique molecular identifiers were added, was used to make TCR beta cDNA libraries. Eight donors provided sorted CD3+CD56+NKG2C+, CD3+CD56+NKG2C- and CD3+CD56-NKG2C+ T-cell subsets, whose TCR beta-chain repertoires were profiled. Most of the eight sequenced donors were HCMV-seropositive and one was HCMV-seronegative. To restrict sorting to alphabetaTCR-expressing T cells, an anti-gammadeltaTCR antibody was added in several experiments. For six donors, the dominant CD3+CD56+NKG2C+ clonotypes were among the top 10 CD8+ clonotypes and accounted for 1.0-7.0% of CD8+ T cells. Those dominant clonotypes were again the most abundant among CD3+CD56-NKG2C+ cells in a handful of donors, at about 28.3-60.1%. Whether the expanded NKG2C-expressing T cell clones were specific for HCMV antigens was left unclear. The eight sequenced donors were randomly selected healthy volunteers, three men and five women. To determine HCMV serostatus, a commercial ELISA kit was used to detect HCMV-specific IgG in serum. Ficoll density gradient centrifugation was used to isolate peripheral blood mononuclear cells from blood. Using Miltenyi isolation kits, CD4+ and CD8+ T cells were isolated from PBMC through magnetic immunoseparation. Priming for cDNA synthesis came from the TCR beta constant segment, and two successive PCR amplification steps followed. The libraries were sequenced on Illumina HiSeq 2000/2500, MiSeq or NextSeq, producing 2 x 150 bp reads. MIGEC handled demultiplexing of the reads and grouping by UMI, while MiTCR was used to assemble and quantify clonotypes. To exclude erroneous sequences, any TCR cDNA sequence not supported by at least two reads was discarded. The tcR package was used for downstream repertoire analysis, with clonotypes matched between fractions based on CDR3 nucleotide sequence plus V segment. VDJmatch was used to annotate antigen specificity against VDJdb, with one amino acid substitution in CDR3 allowed.

The sequence derives from a middle-aged man who received an inactivated influenza vaccine. Donor details come from another sample of the same person, matched by shared clones. The specimen was CD4+ T cells sorted from PBMCs, collected 11 to 12 days after vaccination. The rearranged chain carries TRBV12-3 or TRBV12-4 and TRBJ2-1; 8 bases in the junction line up with TRBD1. The CDR3 reads CASSLGQVLLNEQFF. At the DNA level, the sequence is TGTGCCAGCAGTTTGGGACAGGTCCTACTCAATGAGCAGTTCTTC.